This T cell receptor (beta chain) came from a study of shared clonotypes between healthy human individuals. Looking at the study overall: The people who gave samples were a couple of women and a few men aged 18 to 49.

Here immunoSEQ multiplex PCR was the method, and the copy in TCRdb shows in-frame clones only, minus some. The sample includes some 1,400,000 clones, roughly 96% of them seen just once. This CDR3 comprises 16 residues. With 1 base clipped from V and 1 base from J, the junction kept 4 bases outside the gene matches. CDR1 is SGHDN and CDR2 is FVKESK in the germline V gene. General study points: Sequencing depth was expected to affect clonotype sharing among donors. Compared with memory subsets, naive subsets generally had larger estimated richness. The low donor count limited represented genetic and exposure-history diversity.

Concerning this clone itself: What it binds is not known. Other DNA sequences in this sample translate to the same CDR3.

The clonotype was recovered from a young man in good health. The sequenced material came from naive CD4+ T cells sorted from blood. Subset in this sample: CD45RA+ positively selected. The chain links TRBV14 to TRBJ2-1, with 7 positions matching TRBD1. The CDR3 DNA is TGTGCCAGCAGCCAAGTGGCAGGGGGTTCCTACAATGAGCAGTTCTTC. Its protein is CASSQVAGGSYNEQFF.